What follows are 19 T cell receptor beta chains derived from one specimen sequenced in a study of cytomegalovirus exposure and HLA in healthy donors. Primers: 60 Vbeta forward and 13 Jbeta reverse. Clones were read by immunoSEQ multiplex PCR, and TCRdb kept only the in-frame ones, dropping some. This table holds some 120,000 clones, 80% found once. The sample comprised PBMCs. The receptor source for this set is a man younger than 45 in good health and CMV-seronegative.

V is TRBV29-1 and J is TRBJ1-2; TRBD1 agrees at 7 bases. The CDR3 has 11 amino acids. V was pared by 2 bases and J by 6 bases, with 0 bases of the junction left unmatched. The V gene's germline CDR1 is SQVTM and CDR2 ANQGSEA. DNA of the CDR3: TGCAGCGTTGAAACAGGGGATGGCTACACCTTC. Protein sequence: CSVETGDGYTF.

V usage is TRBV9 and J usage is TRBJ2-1, with 12 bases lining up with TRBD2. The V segment lost 4 bases and the J segment 7 bases; nucleotides outside the gene matches: 9. Germline V gene sequence: CDR1 SGDLS, CDR2 YYNGEE. The CDR3 has 16 residues. The CDR3 nucleotides read TGTGCCAGCAGCCCCAGTGGAGGACTAGCGGGAAATGAGCAGTTCTTC. Its protein is CASSPSGGLAGNEQFF.

V and J are TRBV7-9 and TRBJ1-1; TRBD1 aligns across 9 bases. Germline trimming cut 1 base from V and 10 bases from J; bases unmatched to any gene: 7. The CDR3 spans 14 residues. CDR1 and CDR2 from the germline V gene are SEHNR and FQNEAQ (reference sequence). This CDR3 is CASSLVQGQGGAFF. The CDR3 DNA sequence: TGTGCCAGCAGCTTAGTGCAGGGACAGGGAGGAGCTTTCTTT. Full variable domain (missing parts from reference TRBV7-9 and TRBJ1-1): DTGVSQNPRHKITKRGQNVTFRCDPISEHNRLYWYRQTLGQGPEFLTYFQNEAQLEKSRLLSDRFSAERPKGSFSTLEIQRTEQGDSAMYLCASSLVQGQGGAFFGQGTRLTVV.

The chain uses TRBV10-3 and TRBJ2-7; the D gene is possibly TRBD1 (6 bases). The V gene lost 4 bases and the J gene lost 0 bases, with 10 bases spanning the gap. CDR1 and CDR2 (germline): ENHRY, SYGVKD. This CDR3 is built from 14 residues. This CDR3 is CAISATGSSYEQYF. The CDR3 DNA follows: TGTGCCATCAGTGCAACAGGGAGCTCCTACGAGCAGTACTTC.

The chain combines TRBV6-6 with TRBJ1-1, with D uncertain. This CDR3 region has 16 residues. Germline loops: CDR1 MNHNY, CDR2 SVGAGI (reference sequence). Trimming took off 0 bases at V and 1 base at J, with 12 bases between the two ends. The CDR3 loop reads CASSYSPRRRNTEAFF. The CDR3 nucleotides read TGTGCCAGCAGTTACTCCCCACGCAGAAGGAACACTGAAGCTTTCTTT.

The table lists this clone with a few counts. The V call is TRBV5-6, the J call TRBJ2-7, with 9 bases aligning to TRBD2. The V segment lost 4 bases and the J segment 3 bases; nucleotides outside the gene matches: 11. The CDR3 is 16 amino acids. Germline CDR1 is SGHDT and CDR2 is YYEEEE. The CDR3 region has the DNA TGTGCCAGCAGCCGCCAAATAGCGGGGGAGGGCTACGAGCAGTACTTC. It yields the protein CASSRQIAGEGYEQYF.

The rearrangement links TRBV27 to TRBJ2-3, with D possibly being TRBD1 (5 bases). The V gene lost 4 bases and the J gene lost 0 bases, with 8 bases spanning the gap. Germline V lookup: CDR1 MNHEY, CDR2 SMNVEV (reference sequence). The CDR3 runs to 14 residues. The CDR3 spells CASSSPGSTDTQYF. CDR3 bases: TGTGCCAGCAGTTCACCAGGGAGCACAGATACGCAGTATTTT.

This clone came up once. CDR3: CASSLFRGLNYEQYF. The CDR3 DNA reads as TGTGCCAGCAGCTTATTCCGGGGACTAAACTACGAGCAGTACTTC. This chain links TRBV7-8 with TRBJ2-5, with 7 bases lining up with TRBD2. The end of the DNA aligns better with TRBJ2-7, so the J call may be wrong. Germline CDR1 reads SGHVS; CDR2 reads FQNEAQ. The CDR3 spans 15 residues.

At least ten counts were recorded for this clone. This chain links TRBV10-2 with TRBJ1-3; D perhaps matches TRBD1 (5 bases). The V and J ends lost 5 bases and 0 bases respectively, with 11 bases between them. Germline CDR1 WSHSY, CDR2 SAAADI. There are 15 residues in the CDR3. The CDR3 sequence: CASSQDISSGNTIYF. The DNA for the CDR3 is TGCGCCAGCAGTCAGGACATATCCTCTGGAAACACCATATATTTT.

This clone was found once. The chain is built from TRBV12-5 and TRBJ1-2, with D possibly being TRBD1 (6 bases). The CDR3 runs 15 residues. The V gene's germline CDR1 is LGHNT and CDR2 FRNRAP. The V end lost 7 bases, the J end lost 8 bases, and 23 bases lay between the germline ends. The CDR3 here is CASVPTRRGAGGYTF. The CDR3 DNA is TGTGCTAGTGTTCCTACGAGGCGGGGGGCAGGCGGCTACACCTTC.

The V gene is TRBV6-5, the J gene TRBJ2-7; TRBD2 agrees at 9 bases. CDR3 length: 15 amino acids. Germline CDR1 is MNHEY and CDR2 is SVGAGI. Trimming removed 1 base from V and 6 bases from J; junction bases left unmatched: 7. CDR3 sequence: CASSYCISGSCEQYF. The CDR3 bases are TGTGCCAGCAGTTACTGTATTAGCGGGAGCTGCGAGCAGTACTTC.

V usage is TRBV11-3 and J usage is TRBJ2-2; D call uncertain. The CDR3 is made up of 14 amino acids. V lost 1 base and J lost 5, with 8 bases in between. Germline V gene sequence: CDR1 SGHNT, CDR2 YENEEA. The CDR3 region has the DNA TGTGCCAGCAGCTTAGGGAGCTATACCGGGGAGCTGTTTTTT. It yields the protein CASSLGSYTGELFF.

V gene TRBV6-1 combines with J gene TRBJ1-1; D is uncertain. Trimming removed 6 bases at V and 4 bases at J, with 12 bases between. CDR1 is MNHNS, CDR2 SASEGT, per germline. The CDR3 has 13 residues. The CDR3 DNA is TGTGCCAGCAGACGTGGAAGAGGCACTGAAGCTTTCTTT. Residues: CASRRGRGTEAFF.

The chain carries TRBV7-6 and TRBJ1-1, with a possible D match to TRBD1 (6 bases). The CDR3 spans 15 residues. Germline CDR1 and CDR2: SGHVS and FNYEAQ. The V end lost 5 bases, the J end lost 3 bases, and 16 bases lay between the germline ends. The CDR3: CASSTWGLQDTEAFF. CDR3 in DNA: TGTGCCAGCAGCACCTGGGGGCTCCAGGACACTGAAGCTTTCTTT.

The genes are TRBV2 and TRBJ2-6, with a possible D match to TRBD1 (5 bases). V lost 4 bases and J 2 bases, leaving 9 bases between the germline ends. Germline V gene data show CDR1 as SNHLY and CDR2 as FYNNEI. This CDR3 spans 15 amino acids. CDR3 bases: TGTGCCAGCAGTGTAGGGGTGGCTGGGGCCAACGTCCTGACTTTC. Amino acid sequence: CASSVGVAGANVLTF.

The chain couples TRBV2 to TRBJ2-1, with 13 bases matching TRBD2. Losses at the gene ends were 4 bases for V and 8 bases for J; bases not matched to a gene: 2. CDR1 and CDR2 from the germline V gene are SNHLY and FYNNEI. There are 14 residues in the CDR3. CDR3 amino acids: CASSGGLAGYEQFF. DNA for the CDR3: TGTGCCAGCAGTGGGGGACTAGCGGGATATGAGCAGTTCTTC.

This chain links TRBV18 with TRBJ1-5; D perhaps matches TRBD1 (6 bases). The CDR3 has 15 amino acids. V lost 3 bases and J lost 0, with 9 bases in between. Germline-derived CDR1 and CDR2 are KGHSH and LQKENI. CDR3: CASSPDRNSNQPQHF. The CDR3 coding sequence is TGTGCCAGCTCACCGGACAGAAATAGCAATCAGCCCCAGCATTTT. The variable domain in full, with the rest retrieved from reference TRBV18 and TRBJ1-5, is NAGVMQNPRHLVRRRGQEARLRCSPMKGHSHVYWYRQLPEEGLKFMVYLQKENIIDESGMPKERFSAEFPKEGPSILRIQQVVRGDSAAYFCASSPDRNSNQPQHFGDGTRLSIL.

The table lists this clone with a count of one. V gene TRBV9 combines with J gene TRBJ2-3; perhaps TRBD2 as D (5 bases). The germline V and J ends were trimmed by 5 bases and 5 bases, with 24 bases remaining between them. This CDR3 comprises 17 residues. CDR1 is SGDLS and CDR2 is YYNGEE in the germline V gene. The CDR3 sequence: CASSLGPDPGRGDTQYF. CDR3 DNA: TGTGCCAGCAGTCTAGGGCCCGATCCTGGACGGGGAGATACGCAGTATTTT.

The chain carries TRBV19 and TRBJ1-4, with D possibly matching TRBD1 (5 bases). The germline V gene encodes CDR1 LNHDA and CDR2 SQIVND (reference sequence). The CDR3 length is 15 residues. V lost 7 bases and J lost 1, with 13 bases in between. The CDR3 loop reads CASKRTPRTNEKLFF. The CDR3 DNA reads TGTGCCAGTAAAAGGACACCTAGAACTAATGAAAAACTGTTTTTT. The whole variable domain, filled in from reference TRBV19 and TRBJ1-4, reads DGGITQSPKYLFRKEGQNVTLSCEQNLNHDAMYWYRQDPGQGLRLIYYSQIVNDFQKGDIAEGYSVSREKKESFPLTVTSAQKNPTAFYLCASKRTPRTNEKLFFGSGTQLSVL.